This T cell receptor beta chain appears in the sequencing data of a study of beta chain features in type 1 diabetes. Reverse transcribing all isolated RNA meant expressed TCRB transcripts were sequenced. Reads from naive, central memory and regulatory T cell samples averaged approximately 3.4 million. Measured with immunoSEQ multiplex PCR; TCRdb has only the in-frame clones, and not every one. Of approximately 170,000 clones in the sample, roughly 8% are singletons; the top ten hold 0.5%. This clone was seen more than once but under ten times. Its antigen remains unknown. This CDR3 spans 15 amino acids. The germline gives CDR1 MDHEN, CDR2 SYDVKM. J lost 3 bases, V lost 6 bases, and 9 bases had no gene match. Notes on the study in general: When Type 1 diabetes patients were examined, their TCRB CDR3s proved moderately but significantly shorter in all four CD4+ subsets. High-TCR-expressing cells could be over-represented by cDNA sequencing. VDJ junctions in type 1 diabetes patients carried more deletions and fewer insertions.

The chain links TRBV28 to TRBJ2-7; the match to TRBD1 covers 9 bases. The receptor was derived from a man younger than 35 with type 1 diabetes. Sequencing was carried out using central memory CD4+ T cells from blood. The CDR3 region has the DNA TGTGCCAGCAGATCCTTTCGGGGACAGGGCTACGAGCAGTACTTC. This gives the protein CASRSFRGQGYEQYF.